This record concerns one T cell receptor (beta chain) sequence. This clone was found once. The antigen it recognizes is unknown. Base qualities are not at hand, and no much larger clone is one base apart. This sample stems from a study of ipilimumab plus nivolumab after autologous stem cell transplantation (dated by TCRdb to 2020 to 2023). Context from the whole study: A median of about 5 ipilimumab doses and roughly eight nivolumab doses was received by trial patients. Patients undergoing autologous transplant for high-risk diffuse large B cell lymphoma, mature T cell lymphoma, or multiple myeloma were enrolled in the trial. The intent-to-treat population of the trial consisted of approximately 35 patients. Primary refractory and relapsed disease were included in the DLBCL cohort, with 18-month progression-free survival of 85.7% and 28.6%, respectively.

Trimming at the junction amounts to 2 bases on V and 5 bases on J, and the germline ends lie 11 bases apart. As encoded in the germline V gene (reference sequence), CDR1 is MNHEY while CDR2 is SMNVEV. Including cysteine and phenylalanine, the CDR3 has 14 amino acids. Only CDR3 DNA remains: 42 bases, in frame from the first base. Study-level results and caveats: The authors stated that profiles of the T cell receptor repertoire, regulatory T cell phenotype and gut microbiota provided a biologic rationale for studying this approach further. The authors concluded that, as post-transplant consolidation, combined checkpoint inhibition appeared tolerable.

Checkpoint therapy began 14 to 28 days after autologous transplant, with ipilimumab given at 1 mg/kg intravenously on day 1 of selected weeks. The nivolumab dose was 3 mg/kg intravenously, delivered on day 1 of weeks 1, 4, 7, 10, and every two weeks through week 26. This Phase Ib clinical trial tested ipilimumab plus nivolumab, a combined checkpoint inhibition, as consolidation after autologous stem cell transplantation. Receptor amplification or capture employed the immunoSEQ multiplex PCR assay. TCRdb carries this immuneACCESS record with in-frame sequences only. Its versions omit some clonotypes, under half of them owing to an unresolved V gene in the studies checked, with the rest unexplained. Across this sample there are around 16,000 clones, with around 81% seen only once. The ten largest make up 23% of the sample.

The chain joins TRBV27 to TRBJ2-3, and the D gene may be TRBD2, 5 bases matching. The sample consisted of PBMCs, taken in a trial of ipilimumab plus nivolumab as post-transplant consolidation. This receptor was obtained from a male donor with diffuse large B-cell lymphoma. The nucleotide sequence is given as TGTGCCAGCAGTTTACGTGTGGGAGTAGATACGCAGTATTTT. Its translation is CASSLRVGVDTQYF.